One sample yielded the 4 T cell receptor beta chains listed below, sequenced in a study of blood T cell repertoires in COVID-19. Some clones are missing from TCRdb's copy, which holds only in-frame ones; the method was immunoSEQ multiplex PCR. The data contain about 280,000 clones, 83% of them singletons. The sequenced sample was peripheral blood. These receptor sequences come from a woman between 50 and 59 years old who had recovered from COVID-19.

CDR3 DNA sequence: TGTGCCAGCAGCTTTGGGGAGACTAGCGGGGGGCGTGATGAGCAGTTCTTC. Protein product: CASSFGETSGGRDEQFF. This chain connects TRBV12-1 to TRBJ2-1; TRBD2 is taken as the D call from the table, unchecked against the DNA. TRBV12-1 is a pseudogene locus. The CDR3 spans 17 residues.

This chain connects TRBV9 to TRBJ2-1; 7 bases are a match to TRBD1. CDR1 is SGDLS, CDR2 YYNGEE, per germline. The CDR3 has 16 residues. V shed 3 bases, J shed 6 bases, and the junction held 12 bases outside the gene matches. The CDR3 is CASSDRTGPPVNEQFF. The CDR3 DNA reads TGTGCCAGCAGCGACCGGACAGGTCCTCCCGTCAATGAGCAGTTCTTC.

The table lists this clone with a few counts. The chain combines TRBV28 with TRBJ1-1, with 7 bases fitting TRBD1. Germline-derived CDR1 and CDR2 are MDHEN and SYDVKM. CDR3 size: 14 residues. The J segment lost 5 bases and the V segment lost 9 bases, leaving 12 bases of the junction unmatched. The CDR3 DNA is TGTGCCAGTGTAAGACAGGGCCGAAGGACTGAAGCTTTCTTT. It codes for CASVRQGRRTEAFF.

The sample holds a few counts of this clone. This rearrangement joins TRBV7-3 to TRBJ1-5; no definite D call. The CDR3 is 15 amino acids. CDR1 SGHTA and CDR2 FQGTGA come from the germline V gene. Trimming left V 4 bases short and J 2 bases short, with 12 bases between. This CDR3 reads CASSSSGTGNQPQHF. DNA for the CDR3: TGTGCCAGCAGCTCCAGTGGTACAGGCAATCAGCCCCAGCATTTT.